This entry lists 28 T cell receptor beta chains sequenced from one sample in a study of blood T cell repertoires in COVID-19. The table came from immunoSEQ multiplex PCR; TCRdb's copy has only in-frame clones and leaves some out. The data show about 180,000 clones, roughly 87% seen once. Input material: PBMCs or T cells enriched from blood (not recorded which). The origin of the receptors is a woman in her thirties or forties with acute COVID-19.

This clone has just one count. The J gene is TRBJ1-2, the V gene TRBV9; 8 bases match TRBD1. The V segment lost 1 base and the J segment 5 bases; nucleotides outside the gene matches: 7. The CDR3 consists of 15 residues. The germline V gene has CDR1 SGDLS and CDR2 YYNGEE. Here the CDR3 DNA reads TGTGCCAGCAGCGTATCAGGGACAGGACGATATGGCTACACCTTC. Its translation is CASSVSGTGRYGYTF.

In regard to this clone: A read error may account for a junction end that differs from germline. V and J are TRBV3-1 (or the pseudogene TRBV3-2) and TRBJ2-1; 9 bases are shared with TRBD2. The CDR3 is 15 amino acids. CDR1 is LGHDT, CDR2 YNNKEL, per germline (reference sequence). CDR3 in DNA: TGTGCCCGCAGGGGCGGGGGGGCGGCCTACAATGAGCAGTTCTTC. Translating gives CARRGGGAAYNEQFF.

The gene calls are TRBV21-1 and TRBJ2-7; the DNA was not used to check the table's D call, TRBD1. TRBV21-1 is a listed pseudogene. The CDR3 sequence is 16 residues long. The CDR3 coding sequence is TGTGCCAGCAGGAAAGCCCCACCGGACAGGGAGTACGAGCAGTACTTC. Translated: CASRKAPPDREYEQYF.

The chain is built from TRBV12-1 and TRBJ2-7; TRBD2 is taken as the D call from the table, unchecked against the DNA. TRBV12-1 is given as a pseudogene. The CDR3 has 14 amino acids. The CDR3 DNA reads TGTGCCAGCAGCCTTCTAGCGGAAACCTACGAGCAGTACTTC. Protein: CASSLLAETYEQYF.

This chain connects TRBV7-3 to TRBJ1-2; the match to TRBD1 covers 7 bases. V lost 4 bases to trimming and J lost 0 bases; unmatched junction nucleotides: 11. CDR1 SGHTA and CDR2 FQGTGA come from the germline V gene. This CDR3 contains 17 residues. CDR3 sequence reads: CASSSRPGQRANYGYTF. In DNA, the CDR3 is TGTGCCAGCAGCTCCCGGCCGGGACAGAGAGCTAACTATGGCTACACCTTC.

The chain joins TRBV2 to TRBJ1-6; D perhaps matches TRBD1 (5 bases). There are 14 residues in the CDR3. V dropped 6 bases and J dropped 10 bases, with 16 bases sitting between them. Germline lookup yields CDR1 SNHLY and CDR2 FYNNEI. CDR3 residues: CASSRGAGSSPLHF. The CDR3 coding sequence is TGTGCCAGCAGCCGCGGGGCAGGGTCGTCACCCCTCCACTTT.

In this sample, this clone turned up once. J is TRBJ1-3 and V is TRBV5-1, with D hard to call. Germline V gene lookup returns CDR1 SGHRS and CDR2 YFSETQ. The CDR3 covers 18 residues. V shed 1 base and J shed 0 bases, with 17 bases lying between them. The CDR3: CASSLYTAGLSSGNTIYF. CDR3 DNA sequence: TGCGCCAGCAGCTTGTATACGGCAGGCCTAAGCTCTGGAAACACCATATATTTT.

The table lists this clone with a count of one. V and J are TRBV18 and TRBJ2-5; TRBD1 might be the D (5 bases). CDR1 KGHSH and CDR2 LQKENI come from the germline V gene. This CDR3 contains 15 residues. V lost 3 bases, J lost 5 bases, and 16 bases lay in between. The CDR3: CASSPWGSNGETQYF. The CDR3 nucleotides are TGTGCCAGCTCACCTTGGGGCTCTAACGGGGAGACCCAGTACTTC.

This chain uses TRBV5-3 with TRBJ2-3; the match to TRBD1 covers 7 bases. TRBV5-3 is labeled an ORF, and its function is uncertain. The V gene end was trimmed by 4 bases and the J gene end by 3 bases; junction bases not matched to a gene: 8. The CDR3 length is 15 residues. CDR3 coding DNA: TGTGCCAGAAGCGAAACAGGGGAACGGACAGATACGCAGTATTTT. The encoded protein is CARSETGERTDTQYF.

The chain uses TRBV5-6 and TRBJ1-4; D remains unclear. CDR1 and CDR2 from the germline V gene are SGHDT and YYEEEE. The V end lost 1 base, the J end lost 2 bases, and 9 bases lay between the germline ends. The CDR3 is 15 residues long. CDR3: CASSLSGWTNEKLFF. Written as DNA, the CDR3 is TGTGCCAGCAGCTTGTCGGGGTGGACTAATGAAAAACTGTTTTTT.

This clone appeared once. This chain links TRBV11-2 with TRBJ2-7; 8 bases agree with TRBD1. J was trimmed by 2 bases and V by 1 base; bases with no gene match: 13. The CDR3 is 18 residues long. CDR1 and CDR2 from the germline V gene are SGHAT and FQNNGV. The CDR3 DNA reads TGTGCCAGCAGCTTAGGGTTTTTTGGGGACAGGCGGACCTACGAGCAGTACTTC. Its protein is CASSLGFFGDRRTYEQYF.

The chain is built from TRBV13 and TRBJ2-3, with 8 bases fitting TRBD1. This CDR3 region has 16 residues. Germline values: CDR1 PRHDT, CDR2 FYEKMQ (reference sequence). The V gene end was trimmed by 3 bases and the J gene end by 1 base; junction bases not matched to a gene: 6. Here the CDR3 DNA reads TGTGCCAGCAGCTTGGGACTGACAGGGGGCACAGATACGCAGTATTTT. This gives the protein CASSLGLTGGTDTQYF.

The J gene is TRBJ2-7, the V gene TRBV9; the D gene is possibly TRBD2 (5 bases). Germline assignment: CDR1 SGDLS and CDR2 YYNGEE. Trimming cost V 4 bases and J 3 bases, with 14 bases left between them. The CDR3 extends over 14 amino acids. CDR3 protein: CASSPALVDYEQYF. CDR3 DNA sequence: TGTGCCAGCAGCCCCGCACTAGTCGACTACGAGCAGTACTTC.

The rearrangement uses TRBV18 and TRBJ2-1; 11 bases line up with TRBD1. CDR1 KGHSH and CDR2 LQKENI come from the germline V gene. The CDR3 is made up of 18 amino acids. With 2 bases clipped from V and 3 bases from J, the junction kept 9 bases outside the gene matches. This CDR3 is CASSPILSGTGGYNEQFF. The DNA for the CDR3 is TGTGCCAGCTCACCAATTCTTTCCGGGACAGGGGGCTACAATGAGCAGTTCTTC.

This clone was counted many times. The chain has TRBV5-1 and TRBJ2-7; D possibly corresponds to TRBD1 (5 bases). Between the trimmed V and J ends, which lost 0 bases and 2 bases, there was a span of 9 bases. The CDR3 covers 14 residues. The germline V gene has CDR1 SGHRS and CDR2 YFSETQ. DNA for the CDR3: TGCGCCAGCAGCTTGGCCCAGGGCCCCTACGAGCAGTACTTC. This codes for CASSLAQGPYEQYF.

The V gene is TRBV10-3, the J gene TRBJ2-7; D is possibly TRBD2 (5 bases). CDR1 is ENHRY, CDR2 SYGVKD, per germline. Trimming cost V 11 bases and J 4 bases, with 18 bases left between them. The CDR3 is made up of 13 amino acids. The CDR3 loop reads CAVSTRVSYEQYF. The CDR3 DNA follows: TGTGCCGTCTCGACGAGGGTGAGTTACGAGCAGTACTTC.

The rearrangement uses TRBV4-1 and TRBJ2-1; no reliable D call. This CDR3 is built from 16 residues. Germline-derived CDR1 and CDR2 are MGHRA and YSYEKL. V lost 3 bases, J lost 6 bases, and 18 bases lay in between. The CDR3 nucleotides read TGCGCCAGCAGCCAGAGAGTCAGGTCTGCCGGCAATGAGCAGTTCTTC. Its protein product is CASSQRVRSAGNEQFF.

The chain employs TRBV5-1 and TRBJ2-7, with 7 nucleotides matching TRBD1. CDR1 and CDR2 (germline): SGHRS, YFSETQ. Unmatched junction bases numbered 9, after V lost 1 base and J lost 2 bases. The CDR3 runs to 16 residues. The CDR3 DNA sequence: TGCGCCAGCAGCTTGCTCGACAGGGCAAGAACCTACGAGCAGTACTTC. It is translated as CASSLLDRARTYEQYF.

The chain combines TRBV5-8 with TRBJ1-1; 9 nucleotides align to TRBD1. V lost 1 base and J lost 5; bases outside the gene matches: 9. The CDR3 extends over 16 amino acids. Germline-derived CDR1 and CDR2 are SGHTS and YDEGEE. CDR3 in DNA: TGTGCCAGCAGCTTGTCACAGGGGGCCGGTCTAACTGAAGCTTTCTTT. It specifies CASSLSQGAGLTEAFF.

To note about this clone: A junction end diverges from the germline sequence, so it may reflect a read error. V gene TRBV7-7 combines with J gene TRBJ1-5; 8 bases match TRBD1. From germline, CDR1 is SSHAT and CDR2 FNYEAQ (reference sequence). This CDR3 has 17 amino acids. CDR3 nucleotide sequence: TGTGCTAGCAGCCCCGGACAGGGCAGAGTAGTTGGCCAGCCCCAGCATTTT. Encoded protein: CASSPGQGRVVGQPQHF.

The chain joins TRBV19 to TRBJ2-6; tentatively, D is TRBD1 (6 bases). Germline V gene lookup returns CDR1 LNHDA and CDR2 SQIVND (reference sequence). The CDR3 runs 14 residues. V lost 6 bases, J lost 1 base, and 7 bases lay in between. The CDR3 region has the DNA TGTGCCAGTAGCACAGGGTCTGGGGCCAACGTCCTGACTTTC. Translation: CASSTGSGANVLTF. Drawing the rest from reference TRBV19 and TRBJ2-6, the complete variable domain is DGGITQSPKYLFRKEGQNVTLSCEQNLNHDAMYWYRQDPGQGLRLIYYSQIVNDFQKGDIAEGYSVSREKKESFPLTVTSAQKNPTAFYLCASSTGSGANVLTFGAGSRLTVL.

This clone was observed once. This chain links TRBV5-6 with TRBJ1-5, with D possibly matching TRBD1 (5 bases). From germline, CDR1 is SGHDT and CDR2 YYEEEE. The CDR3 loop spans 16 amino acids. Trimming stripped 2 bases from V and 1 base from J, with 13 bases between. CDR3 coding DNA: TGTGCCAGCAGCTTTTCAGGCCAGGGCAGCAATCAGCCCCAGCATTTT. Its translation: CASSFSGQGSNQPQHF.

This clone was counted between two and nine times. The CDR3 sequence: CASSYGSSGADTQYF. For the CDR3, the DNA is TGTGCCAGCAGTTATGGTTCTAGCGGGGCAGATACGCAGTATTTT. This chain links TRBV6-5 with TRBJ2-3; TRBD2 agrees at 9 bases. The CDR3 spans 15 residues. From germline, CDR1 is MNHEY and CDR2 SVGAGI. The junction had 5 bases not matched to a gene; V was cut back by 3 bases and J by 4 bases.

This rearrangement joins TRBV6-4 to TRBJ1-1; no clear D gene. Germline CDR1 is MRHNA and CDR2 is SNTAGT. V shed 2 bases and J shed 5 bases, with 12 bases lying between them. This CDR3 region has 14 residues. This CDR3 reads CASSDEGRRTEAFF. The DNA for the CDR3 is TGTGCCAGCAGTGACGAGGGAAGGCGGACTGAAGCTTTCTTT.

The chain joins TRBV7-9 to TRBJ2-5; TRBD1 matches at 10 bases. Trimming at V came to 5 bases and at J to 5 bases, leaving 8 bases not matched to a gene. The germline gives CDR1 SEHNR, CDR2 FQNEAQ (reference sequence). The CDR3 runs to 15 residues. The CDR3 DNA is TGTGCCAGCAGCGGACGGACAGGGGGAAAGGAGACCCAGTACTTC. Amino acids: CASSGRTGGKETQYF.

The chain combines TRBV19 with TRBJ2-3; D is undetermined. CDR1 and CDR2 (germline): LNHDA, SQIVND (reference sequence). Trimming removed 8 bases at V and 4 bases at J, with 13 bases between. The CDR3 contains 13 residues. The CDR3 DNA reads TGTGCCAGTGGAGACTCGAATCCAGATACGCAGTATTTT. This sequence encodes CASGDSNPDTQYF.

V usage is TRBV2 and J usage is TRBJ2-3; D is perhaps TRBD2 (5 bases). V was pared by 6 bases and J by 0 bases, with 22 bases between. CDR3 length equals 18 residues. CDR1 SNHLY and CDR2 FYNNEI come from the germline V gene. This CDR3 reads CASRRERRRRSSTDTQYF. In DNA, the CDR3 is TGTGCCAGCAGGAGGGAGCGGCGGCGCAGGAGTAGCACAGATACGCAGTATTTT.

The chain uses TRBV12-5 and TRBJ1-4; 9 bases fit TRBD1. Germline CDR1 reads LGHNT; CDR2 reads FRNRAP. Unmatched junction bases numbered 5, after V lost 5 bases and J lost 4 bases. The CDR3 has 15 amino acids. In DNA form, the CDR3 reads TGTGCTAGTGGTCTCGGACAGGGGATTAATGAAAAACTGTTTTTT. It encodes CASGLGQGINEKLFF.